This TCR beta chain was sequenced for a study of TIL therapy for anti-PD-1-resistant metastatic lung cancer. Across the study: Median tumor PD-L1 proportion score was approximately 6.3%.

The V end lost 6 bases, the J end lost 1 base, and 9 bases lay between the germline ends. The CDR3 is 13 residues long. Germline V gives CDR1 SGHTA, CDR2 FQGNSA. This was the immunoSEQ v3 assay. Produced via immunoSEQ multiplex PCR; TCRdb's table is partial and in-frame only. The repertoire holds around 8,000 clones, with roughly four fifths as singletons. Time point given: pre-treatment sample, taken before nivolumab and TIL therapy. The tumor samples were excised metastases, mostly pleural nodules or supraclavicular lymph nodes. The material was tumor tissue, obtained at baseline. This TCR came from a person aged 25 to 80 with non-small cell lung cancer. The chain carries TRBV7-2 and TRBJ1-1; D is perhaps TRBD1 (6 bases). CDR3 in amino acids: CASSLQGNTEAFF. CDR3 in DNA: TGTGCCAGCAGTTTACAGGGGAACACTGAAGCTTTCTTT.